This T cell receptor (beta chain) stems from a study of T-cell memory formation after mild COVID-19. At the level of the study: The TCR clusters were mostly specific to one donor.

Study outcomes and limitations: Most CD4+ clones that shrank were in CM and EM, while CD8+ ones turned up in EMRA. Some clones that responded were present in memory (sampled pre-infection), which suggests cross-reactive memory joined. Second-wave clones reaching peak frequency on day 37 lacked confirmed SARS-CoV-2 specificity.

The junction had 10 bases not matched to a gene; V was cut back by 6 bases and J by 4 bases. Germline CDR1 and CDR2: DFQATT and SNEGSKA (reference sequence). The CDR3 loop spans 15 amino acids. TCRdb fed the 5' RACE reads into MiXCR, producing one record per CDR3 protein. The profile shows approximately 46,000 distinct CDR3 sequences, about 6.8% of them singletons. To note about this clonotype: Antigen specificity is unknown.

This chain uses TRBV20-1 with TRBJ2-5; 11 nucleotides align to TRBD2. Input material: PBMCs or a T cell subset sorted from them (not recorded which). This sequence originates from an adult who had mild COVID-19 (a few samples of this study predate the infection). Cell type and time point are not known. The CDR3 region is CSAELTSGIRETQYF. DNA of the CDR3: TGCAGTGCCGAATTGACTAGCGGGATTCGAGAGACCCAGTACTTC.